This entry lists 8 T cell receptor beta chains sequenced from one sample in a study of T-cell reconstitution after alpha-beta-depleted transplantation in children (dated by TCRdb to 2016 to 2018). Libraries came from PCR. Sequencing used an Illumina HiSeq 2500. TCR libraries were prepared with molecular barcoding, using unique molecular identifiers to normalize TCRbeta repertoire quantification. TCRdb redid the processing of the public reads, applying fastp at Q25 and MiXCR, and retained in-frame beta chains. Identical CDR3 proteins give one entry, which carries the most common genes and DNA. This sample gives roughly 610,000 distinct CDR3 sequences in total; roughly a tenth of them show up just once. The ten top clones hold less than 5% of the sample. The input for sequencing was PBMCs from the stem cell graft donor, taken from the stem cell graft. All receptors derive from a human donor who donated a stem cell graft to a child with acute myeloid leukemia.

This clonotype was observed many times. V and J are TRBV12-3 or TRBV12-4 and TRBJ2-2; D is possibly TRBD2 (5 bases). Deletions cut 0 bases from V and 6 bases from J, with 5 bases between. This CDR3 is built from 13 residues. CDR3 amino acids: CASSLAGAGELFF. The CDR3 DNA follows: TGTGCCAGCAGTTTAGCCGGGGCCGGGGAGCTGTTTTTT.

This clonotype was detected only a few times. The chain recombines TRBV6-2 or TRBV6-3 with TRBJ2-2; 10 bases agree with TRBD2. Germline assignment: CDR1 MNHEY and CDR2 SVGEGT. CDR3 length equals 16 residues. V was pared by 0 bases and J by 5 bases, with 3 bases of the junction left unmatched. The DNA for the CDR3 is TGTGCCAGCAGTTACTCGCTAGCGGGAGTAACCGGGGAGCTGTTTTTT. Translated, it gives CASSYSLAGVTGELFF.

This clonotype was seen a few times. The chain couples TRBV6-6 to TRBJ2-7, with D uncertain. Trimming left V 7 bases short and J 6 bases short, with 13 bases between. The germline CDR1 and CDR2 sequences are MNHNY and SVGAGI (reference sequence). The CDR3 is made up of 12 amino acids. Here the CDR3 DNA reads TGTGCCAGCACCGCCCATTGGGGCGAGCAGTACTTC. This gives the protein CASTAHWGEQYF.

The rearrangement uses TRBV29-1 and TRBJ2-7; TRBD2 aligns across 8 bases. The CDR3 runs 12 residues. V lost 8 bases, J lost 7 bases, and 10 bases stayed unmatched. Germline V lookup: CDR1 SQVTM, CDR2 ANQGSEA. This CDR3 reads CSFLRGGEEQYF. For the CDR3, the DNA is TGCAGCTTTCTTCGGGGGGGGGAGGAGCAGTACTTC.

The V gene is TRBV7-9, the J gene TRBJ1-3; TRBD1 is a possible D gene (5 bases). This CDR3 has 16 amino acids. Per the germline V gene, CDR1 is SEHNR and CDR2 is FQNEAQ (reference sequence). The V gene lost 3 bases and the J gene lost 2 bases, with 14 bases spanning the gap. CDR3 coding DNA: TGTGCCAGCAGCTTCTCAGGGAGCCGGCCTGGAAACACCATATATTTT. This codes for CASSFSGSRPGNTIYF.

This clonotype was counted ten times or more. The rearrangement uses TRBV5-1 and TRBJ2-3; D unclear. CDR1 is SGHRS, CDR2 YFSETQ, per germline. The CDR3 is 11 residues long. V dropped 5 bases and J dropped 6 bases, with 7 bases sitting between them. As DNA, the CDR3 is TGCGCCAGCAGTTCCGGGGATACGCAGTATTTT. Protein sequence: CASSSGDTQYF.

The rearrangement links TRBV3-1 to TRBJ2-7; D unresolved. V was clipped by 1 base and J by 0 bases, with 13 bases between them. Germline V CDR1 and CDR2: LGHDT, YNNKEL (reference sequence). The CDR3 contains 16 residues. The CDR3 spells CASSQVVSHSSYEQYF. The CDR3 DNA follows: TGTGCCAGCAGCCAAGTGGTTAGCCACTCCTCCTACGAGCAGTACTTC.

Only a few counts were recorded for this clonotype. The rearrangement uses TRBV6-1 and TRBJ2-5; D is uncertain. Germline V gene data show CDR1 as MNHNS and CDR2 as SASEGT. Trimming removed 1 base from V and 3 bases from J, with 9 bases in between. The CDR3 has 14 amino acids. CDR3 amino acids: CASSEGYEKETQYF. The CDR3 coding sequence is TGTGCCAGCAGTGAAGGGTACGAGAAAGAGACCCAGTACTTC.